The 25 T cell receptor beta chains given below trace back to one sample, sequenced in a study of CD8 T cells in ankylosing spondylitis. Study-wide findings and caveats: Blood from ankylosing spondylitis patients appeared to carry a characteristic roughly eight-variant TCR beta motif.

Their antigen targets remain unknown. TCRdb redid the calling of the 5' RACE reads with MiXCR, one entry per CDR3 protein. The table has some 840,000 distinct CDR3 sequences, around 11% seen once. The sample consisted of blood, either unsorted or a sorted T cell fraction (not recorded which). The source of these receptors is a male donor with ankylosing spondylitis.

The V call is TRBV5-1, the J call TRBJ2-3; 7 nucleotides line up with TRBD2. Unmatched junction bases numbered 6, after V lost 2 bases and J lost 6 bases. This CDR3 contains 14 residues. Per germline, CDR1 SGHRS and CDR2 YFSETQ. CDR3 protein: CASSLGLVDDTQYF. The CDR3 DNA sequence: TGCGCCAGCAGCTTAGGACTAGTAGACGATACGCAGTATTTT.

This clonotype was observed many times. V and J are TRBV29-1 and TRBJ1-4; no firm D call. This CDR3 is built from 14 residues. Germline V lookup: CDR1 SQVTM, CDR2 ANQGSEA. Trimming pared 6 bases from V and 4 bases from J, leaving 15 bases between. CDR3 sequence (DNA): TGCAGCGTAGGTGAAGGGAGGCTTAATGAAAAACTGTTTTTT. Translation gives CSVGEGRLNEKLFF. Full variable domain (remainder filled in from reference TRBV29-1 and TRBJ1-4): SAVISQKPSRDICQRGTSLTIQCQVDSQVTMMFWYRQQPGQSLTLIATANQGSEATYESGFVIDKFPISRPNLTFSTLTVSNMSPEDSSIYLCSVGEGRLNEKLFFGSGTQLSVL.

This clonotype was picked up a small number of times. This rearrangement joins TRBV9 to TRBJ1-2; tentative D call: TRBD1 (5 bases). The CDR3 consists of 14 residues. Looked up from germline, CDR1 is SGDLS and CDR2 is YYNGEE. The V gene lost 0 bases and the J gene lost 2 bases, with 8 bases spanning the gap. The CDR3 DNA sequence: TGTGCCAGCAGCGTAGATGCAGGGAACTATGGCTACACCTTC. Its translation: CASSVDAGNYGYTF.

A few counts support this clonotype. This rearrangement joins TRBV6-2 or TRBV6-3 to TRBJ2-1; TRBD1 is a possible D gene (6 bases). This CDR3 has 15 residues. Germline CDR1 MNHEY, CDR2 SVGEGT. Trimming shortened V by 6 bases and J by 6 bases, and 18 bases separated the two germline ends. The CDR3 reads CASRVRTGSVNEQFF. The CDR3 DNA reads TGTGCCAGCAGGGTGAGAACAGGGTCGGTCAATGAGCAGTTCTTC.

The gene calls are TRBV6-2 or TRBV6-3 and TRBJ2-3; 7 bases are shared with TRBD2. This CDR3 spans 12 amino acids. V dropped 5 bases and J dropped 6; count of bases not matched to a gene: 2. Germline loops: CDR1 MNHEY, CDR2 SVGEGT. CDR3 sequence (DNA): TGTGCCAGCAGTCAGACTAGCGATACGCAGTATTTT. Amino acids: CASSQTSDTQYF.

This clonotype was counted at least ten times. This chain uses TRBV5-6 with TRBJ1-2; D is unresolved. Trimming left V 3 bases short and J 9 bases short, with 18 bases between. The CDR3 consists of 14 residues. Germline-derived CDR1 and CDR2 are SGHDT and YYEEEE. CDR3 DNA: TGTGCCAGCAGCTCACCTCTAAGACTCTGGCGCTACACCTTC. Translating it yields CASSSPLRLWRYTF.

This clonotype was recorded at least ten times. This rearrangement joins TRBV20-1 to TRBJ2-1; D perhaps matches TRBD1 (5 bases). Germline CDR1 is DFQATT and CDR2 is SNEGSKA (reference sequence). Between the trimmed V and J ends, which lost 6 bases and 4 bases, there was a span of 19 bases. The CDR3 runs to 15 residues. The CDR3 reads CSAQEGIAGYNEQFF. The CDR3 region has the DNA TGCAGTGCCCAAGAAGGTATAGCAGGGTACAATGAGCAGTTCTTC.

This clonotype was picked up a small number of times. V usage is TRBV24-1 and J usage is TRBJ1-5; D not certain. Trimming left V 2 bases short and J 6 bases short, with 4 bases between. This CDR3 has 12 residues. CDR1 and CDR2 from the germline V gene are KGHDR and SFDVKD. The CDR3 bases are TGTGCCACCAGTGATTACGGTCAGCCCCAGCATTTT. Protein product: CATSDYGQPQHF.

This chain's CDR3 is CASSSLGDEQFF. The CDR3 nucleotides read TGTGCCAGCAGTTCACTAGGGGATGAGCAGTTCTTC. This chain joins TRBV12-3 or TRBV12-4 and TRBJ2-1, with D possibly called TRBD1 or TRBD2 (5 bases each). The CDR3 extends over 12 amino acids. The V end was cut by 4 bases, the J end by 8 bases, with 9 bases between.

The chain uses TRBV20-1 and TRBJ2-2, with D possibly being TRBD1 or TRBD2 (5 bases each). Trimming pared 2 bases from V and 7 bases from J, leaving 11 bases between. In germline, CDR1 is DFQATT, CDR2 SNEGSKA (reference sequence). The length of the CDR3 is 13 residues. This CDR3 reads CSARTGAGGELFF. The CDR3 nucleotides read TGCAGTGCTAGAACCGGGGCCGGCGGGGAGCTGTTTTTT.

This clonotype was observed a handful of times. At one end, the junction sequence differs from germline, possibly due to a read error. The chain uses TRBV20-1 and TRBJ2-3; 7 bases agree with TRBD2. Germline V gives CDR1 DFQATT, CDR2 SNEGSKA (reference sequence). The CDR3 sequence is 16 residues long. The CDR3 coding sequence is TGCTGTGCTAGAGTTTCTCGGCGGGAGAACACAGATACGCAGTATTTT. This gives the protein CCARVSRRENTDTQYF.

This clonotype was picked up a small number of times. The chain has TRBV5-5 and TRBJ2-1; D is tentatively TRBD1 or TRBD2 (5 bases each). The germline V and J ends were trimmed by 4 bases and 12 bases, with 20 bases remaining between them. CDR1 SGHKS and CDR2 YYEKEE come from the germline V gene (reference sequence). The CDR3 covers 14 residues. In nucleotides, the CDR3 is TGTGCCAGCAGCGCCGGGACCGCCTATCCGTGGCAGTTCTTC. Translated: CASSAGTAYPWQFF. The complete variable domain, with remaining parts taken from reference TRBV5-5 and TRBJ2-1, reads DAGVTQSPTHLIKTRGQQVTLRCSPISGHKSVSWYQQVLGQGPQFIFQYYEKEERGRGNFPDRFSARQFPNYSSELNVNALLLGDSALYLCASSAGTAYPWQFFGPGTRLTVL.

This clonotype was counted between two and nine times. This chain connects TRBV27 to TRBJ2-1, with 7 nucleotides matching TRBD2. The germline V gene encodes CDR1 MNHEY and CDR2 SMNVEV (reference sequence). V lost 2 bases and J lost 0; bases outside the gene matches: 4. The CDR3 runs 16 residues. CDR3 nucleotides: TGTGCCAGCAGTTTAATGCTAGCGGCCTCCTACAATGAGCAGTTCTTC. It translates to CASSLMLAASYNEQFF.

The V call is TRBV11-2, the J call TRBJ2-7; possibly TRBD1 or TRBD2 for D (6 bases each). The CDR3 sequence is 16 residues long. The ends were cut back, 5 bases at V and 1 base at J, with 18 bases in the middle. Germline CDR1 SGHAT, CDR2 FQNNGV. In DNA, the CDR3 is TGTGCCAGCAGCCCCTTCGCGGGGACACCGTCCTACGAGCAGTACTTC. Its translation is CASSPFAGTPSYEQYF.

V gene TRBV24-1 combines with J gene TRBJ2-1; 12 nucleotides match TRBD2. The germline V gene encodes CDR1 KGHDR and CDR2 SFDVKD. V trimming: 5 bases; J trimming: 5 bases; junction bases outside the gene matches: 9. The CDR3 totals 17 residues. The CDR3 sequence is CATSGILAGGRHNEQFF. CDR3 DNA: TGTGCCACCAGTGGGATACTAGCGGGAGGTCGTCACAATGAGCAGTTCTTC.

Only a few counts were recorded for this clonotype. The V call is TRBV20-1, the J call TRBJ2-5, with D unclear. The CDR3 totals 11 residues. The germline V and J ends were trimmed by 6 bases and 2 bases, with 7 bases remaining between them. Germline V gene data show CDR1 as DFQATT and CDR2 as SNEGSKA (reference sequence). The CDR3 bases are TGCAGTGCGGTGTCGCAAGAGACCCAGTACTTC. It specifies CSAVSQETQYF.

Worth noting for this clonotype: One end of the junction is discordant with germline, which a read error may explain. The CDR3 is CTARDYRGTDTQYF. Written as DNA, the CDR3 is TGCACTGCTAGAGATTACAGGGGCACAGATACGCAGTATTTT. The rearrangement joins TRBV20-1 to TRBJ2-3; D is perhaps TRBD1 (6 bases). This CDR3 is 14 amino acids long. Germline V gene sequence: CDR1 DFQATT, CDR2 SNEGSKA (reference sequence).

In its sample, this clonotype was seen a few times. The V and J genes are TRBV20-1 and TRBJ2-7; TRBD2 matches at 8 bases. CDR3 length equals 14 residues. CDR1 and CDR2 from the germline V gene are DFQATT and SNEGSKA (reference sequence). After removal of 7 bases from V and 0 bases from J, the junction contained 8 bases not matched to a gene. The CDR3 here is CSGAAGAYSYEQYF. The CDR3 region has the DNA TGCAGTGGTGCAGCGGGGGCCTACTCCTACGAGCAGTACTTC.

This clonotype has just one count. The CDR3 DNA is TGCAGTGCCCCCCGGACAGGGGACTACGAGCAGTACTTC. Translating it yields CSAPRTGDYEQYF. This chain joins TRBV20-1 and TRBJ2-7; TRBD1 aligns across 9 bases. The CDR3 length is 13 residues. The V gene end was trimmed by 6 bases and the J gene end by 3 bases; junction bases not matched to a gene: 6. Germline V gives CDR1 DFQATT, CDR2 SNEGSKA (reference sequence).

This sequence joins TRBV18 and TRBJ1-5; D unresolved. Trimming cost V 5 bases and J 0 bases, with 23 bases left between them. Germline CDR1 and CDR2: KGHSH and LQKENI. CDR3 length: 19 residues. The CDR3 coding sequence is TGTGCCAGCTCAGCTACCTTATGGAAGGGAGCGGATAGCAATCAGCCCCAGCATTTT. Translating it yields CASSATLWKGADSNQPQHF. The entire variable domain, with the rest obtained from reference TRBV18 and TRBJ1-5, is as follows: NAGVMQNPRHLVRRRGQEARLRCSPMKGHSHVYWYRQLPEEGLKFMVYLQKENIIDESGMPKERFSAEFPKEGPSILRIQQVVRGDSAAYFCASSATLWKGADSNQPQHFGDGTRLSIL.

The CDR3 is CASSQDRRTGVDEQFF. In nucleotides, the CDR3 is TGCGCCAGCAGCCAAGATAGGAGGACAGGCGTAGATGAGCAGTTCTTC. The chain has TRBV4-3 and TRBJ2-1, with 7 bases identical to TRBD1. The CDR3 sequence is 16 residues long. Germline-derived CDR1 and CDR2 are LGHNA and YSLEER. Trimming at V came to 0 bases and at J to 8 bases, leaving 10 bases not matched to a gene.

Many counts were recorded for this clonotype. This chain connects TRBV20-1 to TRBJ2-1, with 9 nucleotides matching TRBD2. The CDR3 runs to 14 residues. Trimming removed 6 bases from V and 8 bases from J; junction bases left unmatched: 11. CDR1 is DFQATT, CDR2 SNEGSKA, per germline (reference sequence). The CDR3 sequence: CSAPALAGDDEQFF. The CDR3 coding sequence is TGCAGTGCCCCAGCTTTAGCGGGAGACGATGAGCAGTTCTTC.

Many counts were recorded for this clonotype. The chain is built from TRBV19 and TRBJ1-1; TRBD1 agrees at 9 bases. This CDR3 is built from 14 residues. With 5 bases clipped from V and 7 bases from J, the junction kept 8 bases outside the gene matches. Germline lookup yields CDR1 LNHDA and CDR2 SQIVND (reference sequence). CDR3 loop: CASSSSTGGVEAFF. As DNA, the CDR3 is TGTGCCAGTAGTTCCTCGACAGGGGGTGTTGAAGCTTTCTTT.

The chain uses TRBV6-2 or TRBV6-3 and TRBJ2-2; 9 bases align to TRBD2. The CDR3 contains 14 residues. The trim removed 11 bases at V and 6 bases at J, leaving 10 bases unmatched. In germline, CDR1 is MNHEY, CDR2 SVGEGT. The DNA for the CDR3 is TGTGCCTGTGGTAGCGGGAGCGAGTCCGGGGAGCTGTTTTTT. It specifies CACGSGSESGELFF.

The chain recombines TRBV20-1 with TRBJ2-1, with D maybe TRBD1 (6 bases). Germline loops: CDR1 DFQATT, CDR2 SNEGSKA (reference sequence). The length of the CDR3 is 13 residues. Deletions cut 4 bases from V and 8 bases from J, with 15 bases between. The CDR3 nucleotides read TGCAGTGCTACTCTTTACAGGGACGATGAGCAGTTCTTC. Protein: CSATLYRDDEQFF.